The text below deals with one TCR beta chain. Its antigen is currently unknown. Investigators performed immunoSEQ version v3.0 at survey level. Some clones are missing from TCRdb's copy, which holds only in-frame ones; the method was immunoSEQ multiplex PCR. The table lists around 23,000 clones, approximately 84% of them singletons. The entry originates in a study of long-term antiretroviral therapy in people with HIV. Background on the study: Initial samples were collected about a decade before the 2015 immediate-ART recommendation.

Germline V lookup: CDR1 MNHEY, CDR2 SMNVEV (reference sequence). Trimming took off 10 bases at V and 7 bases at J, with 22 bases between the two ends. The CDR3 contains 14 residues. Study-level results: Comparison with controls showed narrower CDR3 length ranges in HIV repertoires. ART preceded a rise in diversity that nonetheless stayed lower than in transplant donor controls. Investigators report no available data on ART adherence, viral resistance or therapy changes.

The chain uses TRBV27 and TRBJ2-5; D is uncertain. The receptor was derived from a man aged 35 to 55 with HIV. The starting material was unsorted PBMCs, obtained 0.5 years before starting antiretroviral therapy. This CDR3 reads CATIGPYESGTQYF. CDR3 DNA: TGTGCCACTATTGGGCCCTACGAATCGGGGACCCAGTACTTC.